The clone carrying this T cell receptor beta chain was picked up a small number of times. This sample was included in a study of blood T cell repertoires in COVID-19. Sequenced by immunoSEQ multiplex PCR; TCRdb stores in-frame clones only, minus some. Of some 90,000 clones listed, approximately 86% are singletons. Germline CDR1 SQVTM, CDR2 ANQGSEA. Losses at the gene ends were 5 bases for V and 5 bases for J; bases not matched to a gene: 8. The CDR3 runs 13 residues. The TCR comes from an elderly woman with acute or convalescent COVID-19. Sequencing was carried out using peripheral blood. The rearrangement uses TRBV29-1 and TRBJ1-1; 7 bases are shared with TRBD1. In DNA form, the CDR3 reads TGCAGCGTTACACAGGGGAAAGGGACTGAAGCTTTCTTT. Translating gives CSVTQGKGTEAFF. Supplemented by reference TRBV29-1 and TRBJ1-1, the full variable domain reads SAVISQKPSRDICQRGTSLTIQCQVDSQVTMMFWYRQQPGQSLTLIATANQGSEATYESGFVIDKFPISRPNLTFSTLTVSNMSPEDSSIYLCSVTQGKGTEAFFGQGTRLTVV.